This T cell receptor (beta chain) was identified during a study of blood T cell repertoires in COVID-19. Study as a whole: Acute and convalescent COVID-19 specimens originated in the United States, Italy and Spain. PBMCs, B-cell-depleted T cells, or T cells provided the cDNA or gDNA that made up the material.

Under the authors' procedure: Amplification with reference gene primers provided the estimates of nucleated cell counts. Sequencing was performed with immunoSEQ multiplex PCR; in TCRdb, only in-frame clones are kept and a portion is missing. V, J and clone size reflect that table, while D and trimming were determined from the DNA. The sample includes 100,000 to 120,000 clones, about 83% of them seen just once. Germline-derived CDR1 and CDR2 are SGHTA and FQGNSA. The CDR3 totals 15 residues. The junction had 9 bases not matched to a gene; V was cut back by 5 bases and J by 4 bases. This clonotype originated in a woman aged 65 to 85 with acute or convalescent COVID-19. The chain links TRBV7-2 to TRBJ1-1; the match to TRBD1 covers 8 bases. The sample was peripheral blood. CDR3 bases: TGTGCCAGCAGCCTCACAGGGGGAGCAGGCACTGAAGCTTTCTTT. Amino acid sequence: CASSLTGGAGTEAFF.